A selection of T cell receptor beta chains follows, all from one sample in a study of CD8 T cells in ankylosing spondylitis. Via MiXCR, TCRdb re-called the 5' RACE reads, giving one row per CDR3 protein. The sample carries a few hundred thousand distinct CDR3 sequences, 20% to 25% recorded once. The sample consisted of blood, either unsorted or a sorted T cell fraction (not recorded which). These receptors were obtained from a male donor with ankylosing spondylitis. The CDR3 runs from the conserved cysteine through the conserved F or W.

v_gene	j_gene	CDR3aa
TRBV3-1	TRBJ2-7	CASRSEGTAFGEQYF
TRBV7-9	TRBJ2-2	CAVSSRVTGELFF
TRBV29-1	TRBJ2-5	CSVVPAQETQYF
TRBV29-1	TRBJ2-1	CSAHPGTRPSFYNEQFF
TRBV30	TRBJ1-2	CAWSGRGLGYTF
TRBV18	TRBJ2-4	CASSRQGGNIQYF
TRBV29-1	TRBJ1-2	CSVGDEGIHGYTF
TRBV20-1	TRBJ2-1	CSARAGQYNEQFF
TRBV18	TRBJ2-7	CASSPPASYYEQYF
TRBV11-3	TRBJ2-3	CASSKRGTGYTDTQYF
TRBV5-1	TRBJ2-7	CASSLEAVSEQYF
TRBV6-1	TRBJ1-1	CASIRQHMNTEAFF
TRBV21-1	TRBJ2-2	CASSKSRSAGELFF
TRBV13	TRBJ2-7	CASSLGPPALSYEQYF
TRBV5-1	TRBJ2-3	CASSGRLAGGPDTQYF
TRBV19	TRBJ1-2	CASSVPGHPQFDYGYTF
TRBV6-4	TRBJ2-1	CASSVHWDSYNEQFF
TRBV7-2	TRBJ2-1	CASSFSAGDNEQFF
TRBV29-1	TRBJ1-2	CSVEPPNYGYTF
TRBV20-1	TRBJ2-1	CSAPVSSYNEQFF
TRBV20-1	TRBJ1-1	CSAERDTEAFF
TRBV12-3/TRBV12-4	TRBJ2-7	CASSPGLYYEQYF
TRBV11-3	TRBJ2-1	CASSRRGTALSEQFF
TRBV6-1	TRBJ2-2	CATSRTSVRVTGELFF
TRBV20-1	TRBJ2-1	CSARDLLAGFNEQFF
TRBV4-3	TRBJ2-2	CASSQDIPDANTGELFF
TRBV7-3	TRBJ1-2	CASSPSSTGGNYGYTF
TRBV11-3	TRBJ1-3	CASSSSRAGGNTIYF
TRBV20-1	TRBJ2-1	CSAFSVGEQFF
TRBV28	TRBJ2-7	CASRTLGRAYEQYF
TRBV29-1	TRBJ1-5	CSAGQLNQPQHF
TRBV28	TRBJ2-1	CASSLTGLAGGFTYNEQFF
TRBV6-1	TRBJ1-5	CASRGTGRGPQHF
TRBV5-1	TRBJ2-5	CASSLGARGQETQYF
TRBV24-1	TRBJ2-7	CATSDIDLDRGGEQYF
TRBV7-6	TRBJ2-7	CASSLNLAGGGGEQYF